These T cell receptor beta chains were read from a single sample in a study of T cell changes during pregnancy in multiple sclerosis. Clones were sequenced by immunoSEQ multiplex PCR, and TCRdb holds only the in-frame ones, with some missing. This sample has more than 70,000 clones, with 93% found just once. This material consisted of peripheral blood, taken in the second trimester of pregnancy. Receptors were obtained from a female donor with multiple sclerosis, enrolled in a pregnancy study. Both conserved end residues are part of each CDR3. The D gene is left open where the match is weak. The size field is filled for only some rows; it gives once, few, many or a size class.

J,size,V,D,CDR3,DNA
TRBJ2-3,NA,TRBV4-2,TRBD1,CASSQKRQGATDTQYF,TGTGCCAGCAGCCAGAAGAGACAGGGGGCAACAGATACGCAGTATTTT
TRBJ2-3,NA,TRBV6-1,NA,CASKPEPDTQYF,TGTGCCAGCAAGCCTGAACCAGATACGCAGTATTTT
TRBJ2-3,NA,TRBV5-1,NA,CASSLAGTSTDTQYF,TGCGCCAGCAGCTTGGCGGGGACTAGCACAGATACGCAGTATTTT
TRBJ2-7,NA,TRBV9,NA,CASSPGDEQYF,TGTGCCAGCAGCCCCGGGGACGAGCAGTACTTC
TRBJ1-5,once,TRBV6-1,TRBD1,CASSAGTGGFQPQHF,TGTGCCAGCAGCGCCGGGACAGGGGGGTTTCAGCCCCAGCATTTT
TRBJ1-6,NA,TRBV11-2,NA,CASSLEAVLSPLHF,TGTGCCAGCAGCTTAGAAGCGGTTTTATCACCCCTCCACTTT
TRBJ2-5,once,TRBV5-1,NA,CASAFPGAKETQYF,TGCGCCAGCGCCTTCCCGGGAGCCAAAGAGACCCAGTACTTC
TRBJ2-1,NA,TRBV4-2,NA,CASSQDGLKGDEQFF,TGTGCCAGCAGCCAAGACGGACTGAAGGGGGATGAGCAGTTCTTC
TRBJ1-2,once,TRBV11-2,TRBD1,CASSPDRGTGNYGYTF,TGTGCCAGCAGCCCGGACAGGGGGACTGGGAACTATGGCTACACCTTC
TRBJ1-1,NA,TRBV9,TRBD1,CASSVAGQGREAFF,TGTGCCAGCAGCGTAGCGGGACAGGGAAGAGAAGCTTTCTTT